A single sample is the source of the 30 T cell receptor beta chains below, sequenced in a study of cytotoxic CD8 clonotypes in ibrutinib-treated CLL. Clones were sequenced by immunoSEQ multiplex PCR, and TCRdb holds only the in-frame ones, with some missing. The repertoire holds roughly 180,000 clones, with 55% to 85% as singletons. The starting material was PBMCs, obtained after 24 months of ibrutinib treatment. These TCRs come from a human donor with chronic lymphocytic leukemia.

The rearrangement links TRBV15 to TRBJ2-7; 9 bases map to TRBD2. CDR3 length: 18 amino acids. Germline CDR1 reads LNHNV; CDR2 reads YYDKDF (reference sequence). J was trimmed by 4 bases and V by 2 bases; bases with no gene match: 15. CDR3 loop: CATSRQKVSGLAGYEQYF. DNA for the CDR3: TGTGCCACCAGCAGACAAAAGGTTTCGGGGCTAGCGGGGTACGAGCAGTACTTC.

The chain uses TRBV5-1 and TRBJ2-1, with TRBD2 matching over 8 bases. CDR3 length: 16 amino acids. Germline V lookup: CDR1 SGHRS, CDR2 YFSETQ. The ends lost 4 bases at V and 1 base at J; junction bases unmatched: 7. The CDR3 spells CASSLRSGASYNEQFF. DNA of the CDR3: TGCGCCAGCAGCCTACGTAGCGGGGCTTCCTACAATGAGCAGTTCTTC.

The chain couples TRBV27 to TRBJ1-2, with D maybe TRBD1 (5 bases). Trimming removed 1 base from V and 3 bases from J, with 9 bases in between. The length of the CDR3 is 14 residues. Germline assignment: CDR1 MNHEY and CDR2 SMNVEV (reference sequence). Here the CDR3 DNA reads TGTGCCAGCAGTTTATACGGGGGGGACTATGGCTACACCTTC. This encodes CASSLYGGDYGYTF.

The rearrangement joins TRBV6-5 to TRBJ1-2, with 8 bases that match TRBD1. V shed 5 bases and J 3 bases; nucleotides not matched to a gene: 2. The CDR3 is made up of 13 amino acids. Germline CDR1 and CDR2: MNHEY and SVGAGI. CDR3 coding DNA: TGTGCCAGCAGTACGACAGGGGACTATGGCTACACCTTC. Its translation is CASSTTGDYGYTF.

CDR3 DNA sequence: TGTGCCAGCAGTGGTATGAATCATCAGCCCCAGCATTTT. Amino acid sequence: CASSGMNHQPQHF. The chain is built from TRBV6-1 and TRBJ1-5, with D uncertain. Germline values: CDR1 MNHNS, CDR2 SASEGT. V gave up 4 bases and J gave up 5 bases, with 9 bases separating them. CDR3 length: 13 residues.

This chain uses TRBV21-1 with TRBJ2-3; whether TRBD2, the table's D call, matches the DNA was not checked. TRBV21-1 is marked as a pseudogene. The CDR3 is 16 residues long. CDR3 residues: CASSKAGTSEADTQYF. CDR3 DNA sequence: TGTGCCAGCAGCAAAGCAGGGACTAGCGAGGCAGATACGCAGTATTTT.

V and J are TRBV15 and TRBJ2-7, with D perhaps matching TRBD2 (5 bases). The CDR3 totals 14 residues. In germline, CDR1 is LNHNV, CDR2 YYDKDF (reference sequence). Trimming shortened V by 3 bases and J by 3 bases, and 12 bases separated the two germline ends. The CDR3: CATSSWERDYEQYF. CDR3 DNA: TGTGCCACCAGCAGCTGGGAGAGGGACTACGAGCAGTACTTC.

This sequence joins TRBV27 and TRBJ2-7; 8 nucleotides agree with TRBD2. Germline V gene sequence: CDR1 MNHEY, CDR2 SMNVEV (reference sequence). V shed 4 bases and J 3 bases; nucleotides not matched to a gene: 5. The CDR3 totals 14 residues. The CDR3, as DNA: TGTGCCAGCAGTTCGCAGCTAGCGGGCTACGAGCAGTACTTC. Amino acids: CASSSQLAGYEQYF.

V is TRBV11-3 and J is TRBJ2-7; D possibly corresponds to TRBD2 (6 bases). CDR1 SGHNT and CDR2 YENEEA come from the germline V gene. The CDR3 sequence is 13 residues long. V was pared by 1 base and J by 7 bases, with 11 bases between. The CDR3 bases are TGTGCCAGCAGCTTAGGGGGAGGAGTTGAGCAGTACTTC. It translates to CASSLGGGVEQYF.

The chain links TRBV6-5 to TRBJ1-2; D gene uncertain. The ends were cut back, 3 bases at V and 0 bases at J, with 11 bases in the middle. Germline CDR1 MNHEY, CDR2 SVGAGI. The CDR3 runs 15 residues. The CDR3, as DNA: TGTGCCAGCAGTTATCAGAGTGATTCTAACTATGGCTACACCTTC. It translates to CASSYQSDSNYGYTF.

This clone was counted once. The chain couples TRBV11-2 to TRBJ1-3; no definite D call. The CDR3 extends over 12 amino acids. Looked up from germline, CDR1 is SGHAT and CDR2 is FQNNGV. V was shortened by 4 bases and J by 2 bases, with 3 bases between the two germline ends. This CDR3 reads CASSWTGNTIYF. As DNA, the CDR3 is TGTGCCAGCAGCTGGACTGGAAACACCATATATTTT.

This clone has only a few counts. The rearrangement joins TRBV2 to TRBJ2-1; 7 positions match TRBD1. Germline CDR1 and CDR2: SNHLY and FYNNEI. The CDR3 loop spans 16 amino acids. V shed 10 bases and J 2 bases; nucleotides not matched to a gene: 14. CDR3 DNA sequence: TGTGCCACTCCGGCGACCGGGGACAGTCCCTACAATGAGCAGTTCTTC. It translates to CATPATGDSPYNEQFF.

V usage is TRBV5-4 and J usage is TRBJ1-1; D unresolved. This CDR3 has 13 residues. Germline CDR1 is SGHNT and CDR2 is YYREEE (reference sequence). Trimming stripped 5 bases from V and 5 bases from J, with 13 bases between. The CDR3 is CASRSGFGTEAFF. CDR3 DNA sequence: TGTGCCAGCAGGTCAGGATTTGGGACTGAAGCTTTCTTT.

The V and J genes are TRBV30 and TRBJ1-3, with a weak D call TRBD1 (5 bases). This CDR3 comprises 14 residues. The V end lost 4 bases, the J end lost 3 bases, and 13 bases lay between the germline ends. Germline loops: CDR1 GTSNPN, CDR2 SVGIG (reference sequence). The CDR3 sequence: CAWNTGFFGNTIYF. CDR3 DNA: TGTGCCTGGAATACAGGCTTTTTTGGAAACACCATATATTTT.

This clone was seen a handful of times. This sequence joins TRBV28 and TRBJ1-2; no definite D call. Trimming took off 2 bases at V and 4 bases at J, with 8 bases between the two ends. The CDR3 is 13 residues long. Germline V gives CDR1 MDHEN, CDR2 SYDVKM. The CDR3 is CASSLGRPYGYTF. CDR3 bases: TGTGCCAGCAGTTTAGGGCGGCCCTATGGCTACACCTTC.

J is TRBJ2-2 and V is TRBV6-5, with D hard to call. The CDR3 runs 15 residues. V gave up 0 bases and J gave up 7 bases, with 12 bases separating them. Germline V gene sequence: CDR1 MNHEY, CDR2 SVGAGI. The CDR3 reads CASSYSNGPHGELFF. The CDR3 nucleotides read TGTGCCAGCAGTTACTCTAATGGACCCCACGGGGAGCTGTTTTTT.

The rearrangement uses TRBV5-1 and TRBJ2-7; 9 bases fit TRBD2. V dropped 1 base and J dropped 6; count of bases not matched to a gene: 8. The germline V gene has CDR1 SGHRS and CDR2 YFSETQ. This CDR3 spans 15 amino acids. CDR3 coding DNA: TGCGCCAGCAGCTTGATGGCTAGCGGGACCTCCGAGCAGTACTTC. It yields the protein CASSLMASGTSEQYF.

The chain has TRBV6-5 and TRBJ1-2; tentative D call: TRBD1 (5 bases). Germline V gene data show CDR1 as MNHEY and CDR2 as SVGAGI. The V end lost 4 bases, the J end lost 3 bases, and 12 bases lay between the germline ends. The CDR3 totals 14 residues. CDR3 residues: CASSSRGADYGYTF. The DNA of the CDR3 is TGTGCCAGCAGTTCCCGAGGGGCCGACTATGGCTACACCTTC.

The chain has TRBV9 and TRBJ2-3; 14 nucleotides match TRBD2. Per germline, CDR1 SGDLS and CDR2 YYNGEE. Losses at the gene ends were 5 bases for V and 5 bases for J; bases not matched to a gene: 7. The length of the CDR3 is 16 residues. The CDR3 DNA sequence: TGTGCCAGCAGTCTTACAGGACTAGCGGGAGGAGATACGCAGTATTTT. Its protein is CASSLTGLAGGDTQYF.

This clone showed up just a few times. The chain uses TRBV9 and TRBJ2-1; no definite D call. Trimming took 3 bases from V and 5 from J, leaving 12 bases between them. This CDR3 is built from 14 residues. Germline values: CDR1 SGDLS, CDR2 YYNGEE. Written as DNA, the CDR3 is TGTGCCAGCAGCGCAAGAGTGCGAGACAATGAGCAGTTCTTC. This translates into CASSARVRDNEQFF. Complete variable domain (other parts from reference TRBV9 and TRBJ2-1): DSGVTQTPKHLITATGQRVTLRCSPRSGDLSVYWYQQSLDQGLQFLIQYYNGEERAKGNILERFSAQQFPDLHSELNLSSLELGDSALYFCASSARVRDNEQFFGPGTRLTVL.

J is TRBJ1-4 and V is TRBV30; D is undetermined. Trimming removed 4 bases at V and 7 bases at J, with 7 bases between. The CDR3 spans 11 residues. Germline V gene data show CDR1 as GTSNPN and CDR2 as SVGIG (reference sequence). DNA of the CDR3: TGTGCCTGGACCAAGGCTGAAAAACTGTTTTTT. It encodes CAWTKAEKLFF.

This rearrangement joins TRBV4-3 to TRBJ2-2; D uncertain. The germline V gene encodes CDR1 LGHNA and CDR2 YSLEER. V lost 4 bases and J 1 base, leaving 7 bases between the germline ends. This CDR3 has 14 residues. In nucleotides, the CDR3 is TGCGCCAGCAGCCGAAACATGAACACCGGGGAGCTGTTTTTT. Residues: CASSRNMNTGELFF.

The chain employs TRBV29-1 and TRBJ2-7, with a possible D match to TRBD1 (5 bases). The CDR3 has 13 residues. Germline V gene data show CDR1 as SQVTM and CDR2 as ANQGSEA. The ends were cut back, 2 bases at V and 3 bases at J, with 11 bases in the middle. CDR3 amino acids: CSVESSGNYEQYF. CDR3 coding DNA: TGCAGCGTTGAATCGTCAGGGAACTACGAGCAGTACTTC.

This chain links TRBV10-3 with TRBJ1-1; 7 bases map to TRBD1. The CDR3 contains 14 residues. Germline V lookup: CDR1 ENHRY, CDR2 SYGVKD. V lost 6 bases and J lost 1; bases outside the gene matches: 5. CDR3 region: CAISLNRGNTEAFF. DNA for the CDR3: TGTGCCATCAGCCTTAACAGGGGGAACACTGAAGCTTTCTTT.

This chain links TRBV27 with TRBJ2-7; 12 bases match TRBD2. V gave up 6 bases and J gave up 5 bases; unmatched junction bases: 14. Germline loops: CDR1 MNHEY, CDR2 SMNVEV (reference sequence). The CDR3 sequence is 17 residues long. The CDR3 loop reads CASSQWLAGGPGDEQYF. CDR3 nucleotide sequence: TGTGCCAGCAGCCAATGGCTAGCGGGAGGGCCGGGGGACGAGCAGTACTTC.

CDR3 nucleotides: TGTGCCAGCGGGTCGTTTAGCGGGAGGGGACCGTCCTACAATGAGCAGTTCTTC. It encodes CASGSFSGRGPSYNEQFF. J is TRBJ2-1 and V is TRBV28, with 11 bases identical to TRBD2. The CDR3 contains 18 residues. V lost 8 bases, J lost 1 base, and 13 bases stayed unmatched. CDR1 and CDR2 (germline): MDHEN, SYDVKM. Filled out from reference TRBV28 and TRBJ2-1, the complete variable domain reads DVKVTQSSRYLVKRTGEKVFLECVQDMDHENMFWYRQDPGLGLRLIYFSYDVKMKEKGDIPEGYSVSREKKERFSLILESASTNQTSMYLCASGSFSGRGPSYNEQFFGPGTRLTVL.

V is TRBV4-3 and J is TRBJ2-3, with TRBD2 as a possible D gene (6 bases). The germline V and J ends were trimmed by 3 bases and 0 bases, with 22 bases remaining between them. The CDR3 loop spans 19 amino acids. Looked up from germline, CDR1 is LGHNA and CDR2 is YSLEER. CDR3 DNA: TGCGCCAGCAGCCAGGACCCCGGCGGGGCAAGATTAAGCACAGATACGCAGTATTTT. As protein: CASSQDPGGARLSTDTQYF.

The V and J genes are TRBV27 and TRBJ2-7; the D is unclear. From germline, CDR1 is MNHEY and CDR2 SMNVEV (reference sequence). The V end lost 0 bases, the J end lost 2 bases, and 14 bases lay between the germline ends. The CDR3 contains 16 residues. CDR3: CASSLSVIGSTYEQYF. DNA for the CDR3: TGTGCCAGCAGTTTATCCGTTATCGGGTCAACCTACGAGCAGTACTTC.

The CDR3 sequence is CASKRTSGTDTQYF. The CDR3, as DNA: TGCGCCAGCAAGCGGACTAGCGGGACAGATACGCAGTATTTT. The gene calls are TRBV4-1 and TRBJ2-3; TRBD2 agrees at 11 bases. In germline, CDR1 is MGHRA, CDR2 YSYEKL. V lost 7 bases and J lost 3; bases outside the gene matches: 3. The CDR3 has 14 amino acids.

This chain links TRBV27 with TRBJ2-1, with 12 bases fitting TRBD2. The CDR3 extends over 22 amino acids. V gave up 3 bases and J gave up 1 base; unmatched junction bases: 19. In germline, CDR1 is MNHEY, CDR2 SMNVEV (reference sequence). CDR3 sequence reads: CASSFNLQLAGGPMGSYNEQFF. CDR3 bases: TGTGCCAGCAGTTTCAACCTCCAGCTAGCGGGAGGGCCTATGGGGTCCTACAATGAGCAGTTCTTC.